This entry is about one T cell receptor (beta chain). Its antigen is not known. Relative to the germline gene, one junction end is altered; a read error may explain this. The CDR3 end falls 3 residues outside the read, so it is completed with the germline J gene. The CDR3 totals 14 residues. Germline V gives CDR1 KGHSH, CDR2 LQKENI. This sample was taken from a study of T cell clonality in common variable immunodeficiency. Regarding the study as a whole: In common variable immunodeficiency, TCR beta chains reportedly carried fewer deletions and N-nucleotide insertions. Links between repertoire features and CVID complications were heterogeneity-limited.

Method: immunoSEQ multiplex PCR; TCRdb's copy keeps in-frame clones and lacks some. The sample includes about 28,000 clones, none of them occurring once. Patients and controls were mostly of Caucasian heritage. The origin of this receptor is a person aged 18-69 years in good health. The J gene is TRBJ1-3, the V gene TRBV18; D gene unclear. Sequencing used peripheral blood mononuclear cells. The CDR3 sequence is CASSPPAGGNAIYF. The part of the CDR3 DNA that was read is TGTGCCAGCTCACCTCCAGCGGGAGGAAACGCC.